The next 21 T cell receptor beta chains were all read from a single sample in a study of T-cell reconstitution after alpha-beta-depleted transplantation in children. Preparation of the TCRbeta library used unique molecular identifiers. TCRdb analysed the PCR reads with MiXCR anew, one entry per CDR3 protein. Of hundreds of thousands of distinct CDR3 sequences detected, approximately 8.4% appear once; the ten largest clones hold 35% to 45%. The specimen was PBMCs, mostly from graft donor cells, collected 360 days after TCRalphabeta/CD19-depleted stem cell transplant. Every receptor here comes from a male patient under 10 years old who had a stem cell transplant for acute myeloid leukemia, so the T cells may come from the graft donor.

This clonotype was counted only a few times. This CDR3 is CASSLVVAGNYEQYF. As DNA, the CDR3 is TGTGCCAGCAGCTTAGTGGTAGCGGGGAACTACGAGCAGTACTTC. This chain uses TRBV7-9 with TRBJ2-7, with 8 positions matching TRBD2. V trimming: 1 base; J trimming: 3 bases; junction bases outside the gene matches: 5. The CDR3 is made up of 15 amino acids. The germline CDR1 and CDR2 sequences are SEHNR and FQNEAQ (reference sequence).

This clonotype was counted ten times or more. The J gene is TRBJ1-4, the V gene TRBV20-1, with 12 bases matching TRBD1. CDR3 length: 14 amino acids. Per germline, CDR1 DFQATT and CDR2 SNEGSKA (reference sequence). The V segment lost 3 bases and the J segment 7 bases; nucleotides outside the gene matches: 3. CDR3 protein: CSARGQGAGEKLFF. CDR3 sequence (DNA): TGCAGTGCTAGGGGACAGGGGGCAGGTGAAAAACTGTTTTTT.

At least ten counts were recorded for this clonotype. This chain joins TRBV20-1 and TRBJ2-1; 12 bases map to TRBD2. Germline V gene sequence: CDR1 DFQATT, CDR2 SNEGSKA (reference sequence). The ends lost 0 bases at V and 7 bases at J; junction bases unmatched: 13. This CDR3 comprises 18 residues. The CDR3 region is CSARDGLAGGPDWNEQFF. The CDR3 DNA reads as TGCAGTGCTAGAGATGGCCTAGCGGGAGGGCCGGATTGGAATGAGCAGTTCTTC.

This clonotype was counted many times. Here the CDR3 DNA reads TGCGCCAGCAGCCAAGAATACGGGACAGGGGTCCTCCACTACGAGCAGTACTTC. It codes for CASSQEYGTGVLHYEQYF. The rearrangement links TRBV4-1 to TRBJ2-7; TRBD1 agrees at 10 bases. The germline V gene encodes CDR1 MGHRA and CDR2 YSYEKL. The length of the CDR3 is 18 residues. V was pared by 0 bases and J by 3 bases, with 11 bases of the junction left unmatched.

The CDR3 reads CASSQGPGLAGGVGETQYF. In DNA form, the CDR3 reads TGTGCCAGCAGCCAAGGGCCCGGTTTAGCGGGAGGGGTCGGAGAGACCCAGTACTTC. V gene TRBV4-2 combines with J gene TRBJ2-5, with TRBD2 matching over 11 bases. V gave up 1 base and J gave up 4 bases; unmatched junction bases: 14. This CDR3 has 19 residues. Germline CDR1 LGHNA, CDR2 YNFKEQ.

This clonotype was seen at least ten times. The CDR3 sequence: CASSLGLAGYEQYF. Here the CDR3 DNA reads TGTGCCAGCAGCTTAGGCCTTGCTGGCTACGAGCAGTACTTC. This sequence joins TRBV7-2 and TRBJ2-7; no firm D call. V lost 1 base and J lost 3, with 10 bases in between. CDR3 length: 14 amino acids. Germline V gives CDR1 SGHTA, CDR2 FQGNSA.

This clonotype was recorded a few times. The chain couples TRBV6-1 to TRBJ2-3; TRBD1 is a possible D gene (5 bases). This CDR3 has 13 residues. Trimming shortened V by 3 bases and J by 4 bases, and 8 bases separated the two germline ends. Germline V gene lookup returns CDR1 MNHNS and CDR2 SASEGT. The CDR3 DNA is TGTGCCAGCAGTGATCCAGGGTCAGATACGCAGTATTTT. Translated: CASSDPGSDTQYF.

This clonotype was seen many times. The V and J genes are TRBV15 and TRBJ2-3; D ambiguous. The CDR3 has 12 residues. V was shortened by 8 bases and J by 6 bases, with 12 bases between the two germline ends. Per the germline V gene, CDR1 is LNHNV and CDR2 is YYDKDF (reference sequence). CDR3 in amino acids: CATSNWVDTQYF. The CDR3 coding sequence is TGTGCCACCTCGAATTGGGTGGATACGCAGTATTTT.

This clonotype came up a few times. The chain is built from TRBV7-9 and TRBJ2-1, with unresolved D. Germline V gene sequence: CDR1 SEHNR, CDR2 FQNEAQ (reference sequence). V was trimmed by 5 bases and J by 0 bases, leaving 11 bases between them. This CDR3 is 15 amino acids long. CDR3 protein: CASSPQALSYNEQFF. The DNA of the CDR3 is TGTGCCAGCAGCCCCCAAGCTCTCTCCTACAATGAGCAGTTCTTC.

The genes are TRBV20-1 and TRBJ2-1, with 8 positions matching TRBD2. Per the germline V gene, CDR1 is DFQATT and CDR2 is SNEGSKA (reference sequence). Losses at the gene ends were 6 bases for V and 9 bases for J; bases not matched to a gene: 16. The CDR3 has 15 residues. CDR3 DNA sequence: TGCAGTGCCATAACCTGGCGGGGGGCCAGAGGTGAGCAGTTCTTC. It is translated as CSAITWRGARGEQFF.

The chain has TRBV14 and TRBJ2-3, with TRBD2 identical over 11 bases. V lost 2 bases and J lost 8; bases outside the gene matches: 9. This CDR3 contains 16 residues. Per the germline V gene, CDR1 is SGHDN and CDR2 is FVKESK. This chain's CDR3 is CASSQRITSGGGTQYF. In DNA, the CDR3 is TGTGCCAGCAGCCAACGAATAACTAGCGGGGGAGGTACGCAGTATTTT.

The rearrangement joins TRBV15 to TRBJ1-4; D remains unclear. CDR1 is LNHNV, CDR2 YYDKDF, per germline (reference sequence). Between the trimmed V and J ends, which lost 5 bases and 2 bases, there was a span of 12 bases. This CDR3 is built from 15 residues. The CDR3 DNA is TGTGCCACCAGCGAAGGAGGGTCGACTAATGAAAAACTGTTTTTT. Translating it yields CATSEGGSTNEKLFF.

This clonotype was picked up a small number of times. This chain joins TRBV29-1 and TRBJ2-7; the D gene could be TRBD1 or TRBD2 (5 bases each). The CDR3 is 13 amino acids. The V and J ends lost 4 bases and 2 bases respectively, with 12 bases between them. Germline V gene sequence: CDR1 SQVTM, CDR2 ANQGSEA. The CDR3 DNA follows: TGCAGCGTTGCTAGAGGGGAACCCTACGAGCAGTACTTC. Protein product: CSVARGEPYEQYF.

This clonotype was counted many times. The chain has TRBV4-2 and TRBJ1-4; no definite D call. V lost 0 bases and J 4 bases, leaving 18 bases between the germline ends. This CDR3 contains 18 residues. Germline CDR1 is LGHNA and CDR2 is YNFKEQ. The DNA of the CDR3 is TGTGCCAGCAGCCAAGATGGTCAAAATCGGCTATTTAATGAAAAACTGTTTTTT. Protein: CASSQDGQNRLFNEKLFF.

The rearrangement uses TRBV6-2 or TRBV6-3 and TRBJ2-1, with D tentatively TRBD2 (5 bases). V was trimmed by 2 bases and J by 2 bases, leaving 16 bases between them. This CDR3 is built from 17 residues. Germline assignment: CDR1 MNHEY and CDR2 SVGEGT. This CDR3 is CASSYGPAAPTYNEQFF. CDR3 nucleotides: TGTGCCAGCAGTTACGGCCCAGCGGCCCCAACCTACAATGAGCAGTTCTTC.

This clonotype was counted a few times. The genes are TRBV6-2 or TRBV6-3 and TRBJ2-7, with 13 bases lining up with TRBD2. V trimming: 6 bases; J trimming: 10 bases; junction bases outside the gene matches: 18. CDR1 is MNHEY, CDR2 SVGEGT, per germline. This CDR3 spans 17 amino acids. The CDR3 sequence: CASSPKYGLAGAMEQYF. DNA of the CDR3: TGTGCCAGCAGCCCGAAGTACGGACTAGCGGGAGCAATGGAACAGTACTTC.

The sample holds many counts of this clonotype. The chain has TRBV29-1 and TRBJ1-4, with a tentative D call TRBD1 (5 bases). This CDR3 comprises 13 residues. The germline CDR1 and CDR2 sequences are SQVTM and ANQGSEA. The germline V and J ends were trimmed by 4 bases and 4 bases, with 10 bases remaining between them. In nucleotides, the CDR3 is TGCAGCGTTGCCCTGGGGCTTAATGAAAAACTGTTTTTT. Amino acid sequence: CSVALGLNEKLFF.

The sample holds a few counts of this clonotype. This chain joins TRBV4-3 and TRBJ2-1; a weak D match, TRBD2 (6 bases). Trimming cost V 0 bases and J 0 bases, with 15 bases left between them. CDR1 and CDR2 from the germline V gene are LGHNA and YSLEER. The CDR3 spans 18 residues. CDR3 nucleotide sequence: TGCGCCAGCAGCCAAGATCGTGGGACTTTGAGCTCCTACAATGAGCAGTTCTTC. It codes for CASSQDRGTLSSYNEQFF.

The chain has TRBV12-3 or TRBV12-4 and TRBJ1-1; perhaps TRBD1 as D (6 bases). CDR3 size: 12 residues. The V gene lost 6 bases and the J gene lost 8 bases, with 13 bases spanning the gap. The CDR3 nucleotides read TGTGCCAGCAGCCGCCGGGACATAGAAGCTTTCTTT. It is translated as CASSRRDIEAFF.

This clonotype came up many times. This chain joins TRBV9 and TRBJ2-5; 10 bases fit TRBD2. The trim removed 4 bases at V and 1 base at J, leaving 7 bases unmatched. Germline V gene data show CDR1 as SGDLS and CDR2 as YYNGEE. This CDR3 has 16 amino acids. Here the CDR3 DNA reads TGTGCCAGCAGCCACCCACTAGCGGGGACCCAAGAGACCCAGTACTTC. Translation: CASSHPLAGTQETQYF.

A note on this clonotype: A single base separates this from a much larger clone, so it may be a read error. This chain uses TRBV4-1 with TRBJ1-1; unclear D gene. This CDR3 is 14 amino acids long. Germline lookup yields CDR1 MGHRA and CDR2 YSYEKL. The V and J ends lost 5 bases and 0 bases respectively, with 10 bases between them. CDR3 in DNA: TGCGCCAGCAGCAAACAGACGCTGAACACTGAAGCTTTCTTT. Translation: CASSKQTLNTEAFF.